This TCR beta chain was observed in a study of response to subunit inactivated influenza vaccine. Overall study results and limits: A suggestion made by the authors is that each seasonal influenza vaccination recruits few new T cells.

This clonotype turned up a few times. The antigen remains unidentified. There are 16 residues in the CDR3. CDR1 and CDR2 from the germline V gene are DFQATT and SNEGSKA (reference sequence). V lost 4 bases to trimming and J lost 4 bases; unmatched junction nucleotides: 6. Via MiXCR, TCRdb re-called the RT-PCR reads, giving one row per CDR3 protein. The sample consists of about 700,000 distinct CDR3 sequences, about 14% of them appearing once. The sequence came from a man aged 50 to 59 who received an inactivated influenza vaccine. This rearrangement joins TRBV20-1 to TRBJ2-5, with 16 bases lining up with TRBD2. The material was PBMCs from blood, obtained 14 to 15 days before vaccination. CDR3 protein: CSAKGLAGGHGETQYF. In DNA, the CDR3 is TGCAGTGCTAAGGGACTAGCGGGGGGGCACGGAGAGACCCAGTACTTC.